The 6 T cell receptor beta chains in this list originate from one sample, sequenced in a study of shared clonotypes between healthy human individuals. The data were produced by immunoSEQ multiplex PCR, yet TCRdb's version contains in-frame clones alone and is incomplete. The sample has around 650,000 clones, roughly 96% seen once; the top ten hold about 0.12%. CD45RO-negative, CCR7-positively selected cells formed the naive CD8 fraction, excluding terminally differentiated effector memory CD45RA+ cells. Sequencing input: naive CD8+ T cells sorted from blood. The receptors come from a woman aged 30 to 39 in good health.

The rearrangement links TRBV7-9 to TRBJ1-4, with D hard to call. V dropped 9 bases and J dropped 1 base, with 15 bases sitting between them. The CDR3 loop spans 15 amino acids. Per the germline V gene, CDR1 is SEHNR and CDR2 is FQNEAQ (reference sequence). CDR3 protein: CASDVTGETNEKLFF. The CDR3 nucleotides read TGTGCCAGTGACGTGACTGGGGAAACTAATGAAAAACTGTTTTTT.

V gene TRBV6-5 combines with J gene TRBJ2-3; no reliable D call. The germline CDR1 and CDR2 sequences are MNHEY and SVGAGI. The CDR3 consists of 13 residues. Trimming took off 2 bases at V and 0 bases at J, with 3 bases between the two ends. CDR3 coding DNA: TGTGCCAGCAGTTACCATAGCACAGATACGCAGTATTTT. Its protein product is CASSYHSTDTQYF.

The chain combines TRBV5-4 with TRBJ2-7; 8 bases map to TRBD2. Germline trimming cut 4 bases from V and 4 bases from J; bases unmatched to any gene: 7. CDR1 is SGHNT, CDR2 YYREEE, per germline (reference sequence). This CDR3 contains 14 residues. CDR3 in amino acids: CASSPGVAGYEQYF. CDR3 nucleotides: TGTGCCAGCAGCCCTGGAGTAGCGGGGTACGAGCAGTACTTC.

The chain recombines TRBV2 with TRBJ2-3, with a possible D match to TRBD2 (6 bases). CDR3 size: 16 residues. Per the germline V gene, CDR1 is SNHLY and CDR2 is FYNNEI. Trimming cost V 1 base and J 1 base, with 12 bases left between them. CDR3 protein: CASSEVSSVRTDTQYF. In DNA form, the CDR3 reads TGTGCCAGCAGTGAAGTGTCTAGCGTGCGCACAGATACGCAGTATTTT.

The chain employs TRBV28 and TRBJ2-7; maybe TRBD2 (5 bases). CDR3 length: 13 residues. V lost 6 bases and J lost 2, with 11 bases in between. The V gene's germline CDR1 is MDHEN and CDR2 SYDVKM. CDR3 loop: CASSQDFTYEQYF. The DNA of the CDR3 is TGTGCCAGCAGCCAGGACTTTACCTACGAGCAGTACTTC.

The gene calls are TRBV13 and TRBJ2-1; D is undetermined. Trimming pared 5 bases from V and 7 bases from J, leaving 12 bases between. Germline V gene lookup returns CDR1 PRHDT and CDR2 FYEKMQ (reference sequence). This CDR3 region has 13 residues. The chain's CDR3 is CASSPQTPNEQFF. The CDR3 nucleotides read TGTGCCAGCAGCCCCCAGACCCCAAATGAGCAGTTCTTC.